Below are 19 T cell receptor beta chains sequenced from a single sample in a study of human T cells and chemical hapten exposure. TCRdb re-derived calls from the RACE reads in MiXCR, one entry per CDR3 protein. The sample lists around 360,000 distinct CDR3 sequences, more than 5% occurring once. Documented time point: patch test 2, 6 weeks after DPC sensitization. Described treatment: therapeutic diphenylcyclopropenone sensitization with weekly scalp DPC. The material was whole blood, obtained in connection with sensitization to the hapten diphenylcyclopropenone (DPC). The receptors shown here come from a woman in her late teens or twenties with alopecia areata. Some clones in this sample may be carry-over from other donors' samples.

In this sample, this clonotype turned up a few times. The rearrangement links TRBV7-2 to TRBJ1-6, with D possibly being TRBD1 (5 bases). The CDR3 consists of 14 residues. The V gene lost 4 bases and the J gene lost 10 bases, with 14 bases spanning the gap. Germline CDR1 reads SGHTA; CDR2 reads FQGNSA. The CDR3, as DNA: TGTGCCAGCAGCTCCGGGGCAGGGAAATCACCCCTCCACTTT. Translated, it gives CASSSGAGKSPLHF.

In this sample, this clonotype turned up many times. V is TRBV18 and J is TRBJ2-6, with a possible D match to TRBD2 (5 bases). The V gene's germline CDR1 is KGHSH and CDR2 LQKENI. This CDR3 has 17 amino acids. Trimming left V 3 bases short and J 0 bases short, with 12 bases between. The CDR3 nucleotides are TGTGCCAGCTCACCGACCCCGGCGGGCTCTGGGGCCAACGTCCTGACTTTC. Its protein is CASSPTPAGSGANVLTF.

The V call is TRBV20-1, the J call TRBJ2-7; D unclear. V was pared by 5 bases and J by 0 bases, with 11 bases between. The CDR3 is 13 amino acids. The germline gives CDR1 DFQATT, CDR2 SNEGSKA (reference sequence). The CDR3 protein is CSASGPSSYEQYF. In DNA, the CDR3 is TGCAGTGCTTCCGGGCCGAGCTCCTACGAGCAGTACTTC.

The chain joins TRBV27 to TRBJ2-7; 9 nucleotides align to TRBD1. In germline, CDR1 is MNHEY, CDR2 SMNVEV (reference sequence). The J segment lost 3 bases and the V segment lost 5 bases, leaving 14 bases of the junction unmatched. The CDR3 loop spans 17 amino acids. The CDR3 nucleotides read TGTGCCAGCAGTACTTCCGGGACAGGGTTTTGGGGCTACGAGCAGTACTTC. It codes for CASSTSGTGFWGYEQYF.

This clonotype was seen a few times. CDR3 loop: CASSFAANTGELFF. CDR3 in DNA: TGTGCCAGCAGCTTTGCGGCGAACACCGGGGAGCTGTTTTTT. The gene calls are TRBV7-2 and TRBJ2-2, with no clear D. With 3 bases removed from V and 0 bases from J, the gap between germline ends came to 5 bases. Germline CDR1 is SGHTA and CDR2 is FQGNSA. The CDR3 totals 14 residues. Variable domain in full (rest from reference TRBV7-2 and TRBJ2-2): GAGVSQSPSNKVTEKGKDVELRCDPISGHTALYWYRQSLGQGLEFLIYFQGNSAPDKSGLPSDRFSAERTGGSVSTLTIQRTQQEDSAVYLCASSFAANTGELFFGEGSRLTVL.

In this sample, this clonotype turned up a few times. The chain links TRBV5-1 to TRBJ2-3; 9 bases are a match to TRBD2. Germline V gives CDR1 SGHRS, CDR2 YFSETQ. Trimming at V came to 4 bases and at J to 0 bases, leaving 6 bases not matched to a gene. There are 16 residues in the CDR3. CDR3 residues: CASSGSGGFSTDTQYF. The CDR3 DNA sequence: TGCGCCAGCAGCGGGAGCGGGGGGTTCAGCACAGATACGCAGTATTTT.

This clonotype appeared a few times. The J gene is TRBJ1-6, the V gene TRBV4-2, with D possibly TRBD1 on 6 matching bases. Trimming left V 1 base short and J 8 bases short, with 15 bases between. CDR1 is LGHNA, CDR2 YNFKEQ, per germline. CDR3 size: 16 residues. The CDR3 spells CASSQAGGRVDSPLHF. The CDR3 coding sequence is TGTGCCAGCAGCCAAGCCGGGGGCAGGGTCGATTCACCCCTCCACTTT.

This clonotype was seen at least ten times. The V and J genes are TRBV3-1 and TRBJ2-7; D gene unclear. The CDR3 loop spans 13 amino acids. Germline CDR1 and CDR2: LGHDT and YNNKEL (reference sequence). Trimming left V 4 bases short and J 6 bases short, with 13 bases between. For the CDR3, the DNA is TGTGCCAGCAGCCCAAGCTTCCTTGGCGAGCAGTACTTC. Translating it yields CASSPSFLGEQYF.

This clonotype has ten or more counts. The chain carries TRBV12-3 or TRBV12-4 and TRBJ1-4, with D unclear. The CDR3 spans 17 residues. V was pared by 3 bases and J by 7 bases, with 21 bases between. The CDR3 region is CASSFSAEAQPGEKLFF. CDR3 coding DNA: TGTGCCAGCAGTTTTAGTGCTGAGGCGCAACCGGGTGAAAAACTGTTTTTT.

This clonotype was counted a few times. The rearrangement links TRBV11-2 to TRBJ2-1, with a tentative D call TRBD2 (5 bases). V lost 0 bases, J lost 4 bases, and 10 bases lay in between. The CDR3 runs to 15 residues. Germline V lookup: CDR1 SGHAT, CDR2 FQNNGV. The DNA for the CDR3 is TGTGCCAGCAGCTTAGATCCCGGGAATTACAATGAGCAGTTCTTC. This gives the protein CASSLDPGNYNEQFF.

The V call is TRBV7-9, the J call TRBJ2-5, with 10 positions matching TRBD1. The germline gives CDR1 SEHNR, CDR2 FQNEAQ (reference sequence). This CDR3 has 17 amino acids. Trimming took 1 base from V and 5 from J; bases not matched to a gene: 10. The CDR3 here is CASSLEPGTGDSETQYF. The CDR3 DNA reads TGTGCCAGCAGCTTAGAACCTGGGACAGGGGATTCCGAGACCCAGTACTTC.

This clonotype has a handful of counts. The chain couples TRBV29-1 to TRBJ2-3; TRBD2 matches 14 bases. This CDR3 contains 15 residues. CDR1 and CDR2 from the germline V gene are SQVTM and ANQGSEA. The V and J ends lost 6 bases and 2 bases, in that order; junction bases with no gene match: 4. The CDR3 DNA follows: TGCAGCGTGCGGACTAGCGGGGGGATCACAGATACGCAGTATTTT. Translated: CSVRTSGGITDTQYF.

V and J are TRBV7-9 and TRBJ2-7; no clear D gene. The CDR3 is made up of 14 amino acids. Trimming cost V 1 base and J 3 bases, with 10 bases left between them. Per germline, CDR1 SEHNR and CDR2 FQNEAQ (reference sequence). This CDR3 reads CASSLVGRSYEQYF. DNA of the CDR3: TGTGCCAGCAGCTTAGTAGGCCGGAGCTACGAGCAGTACTTC.

This clonotype was counted many times. The rearrangement uses TRBV3-1 and TRBJ2-3, with D tentatively TRBD1 or TRBD2 (5 bases each). The CDR3 covers 14 residues. Germline-derived CDR1 and CDR2 are LGHDT and YNNKEL (reference sequence). V lost 4 bases to trimming and J lost 4 bases, with 12 bases between them. Written as DNA, the CDR3 is TGTGCCAGCAGCCCCCGGGGCACTTCAGATACGCAGTATTTT. Protein sequence: CASSPRGTSDTQYF.

This clonotype was counted at least ten times. The DNA for the CDR3 is TGCGCCAGCAGCTTAGCCGGTGCCGAAAAACTGTTTTTT. It encodes CASSLAGAEKLFF. This chain joins TRBV5-1 and TRBJ1-4; D is unresolved. Trimming took 2 bases from V and 8 from J, leaving 10 bases between them. Germline CDR1 SGHRS, CDR2 YFSETQ. The CDR3 sequence is 13 residues long. The whole variable domain, remainder taken from reference TRBV5-1 and TRBJ1-4, is KAGVTQTPRYLIKTRGQQVTLSCSPISGHRSVSWYQQTPGQGLQFLFEYFSETQRNKGNFPGRFSGRQFSNSRSEMNVSTLELGDSALYLCASSLAGAEKLFFGSGTQLSVL.

This clonotype was counted many times. This sequence joins TRBV6-6 and TRBJ2-5, with D uncertain. V was shortened by 6 bases and J by 5 bases, with 4 bases between the two germline ends. CDR1 is MNHNY, CDR2 SVGAGI, per germline (reference sequence). The CDR3 totals 10 residues. The chain's CDR3 is CASRGETQYF. CDR3 nucleotides: TGTGCCAGCAGGGGCGAGACCCAGTACTTC.

The chain uses TRBV4-3 and TRBJ2-3; no reliable D call. From germline, CDR1 is LGHNA and CDR2 YSLEER. The CDR3 is 14 amino acids. Trimming removed 0 bases from V and 2 bases from J, with 6 bases in between. CDR3 sequence: CASSQERLTDTQYF. The CDR3 DNA reads as TGCGCCAGCAGCCAAGAAAGACTCACAGATACGCAGTATTTT.

This chain connects TRBV7-2 to TRBJ2-1, with TRBD2 as a possible D gene (6 bases). CDR3 size: 13 residues. CDR1 and CDR2 from the germline V gene are SGHTA and FQGNSA. Trimming took 0 bases from V and 10 from J, leaving 10 bases between them. CDR3 DNA: TGTGCCAGCAGCTTAGCGGGGGGTAGGGAGCAGTTCTTC. Protein: CASSLAGGREQFF.

This clonotype was picked up many times. The chain joins TRBV6-5 to TRBJ1-2; a possible D gene is TRBD1 (5 bases). The CDR3 has 15 amino acids. Germline lookup yields CDR1 MNHEY and CDR2 SVGAGI. Trimming cost V 2 bases and J 2 bases, with 12 bases left between them. DNA for the CDR3: TGTGCCAGCAGTTACAGGGGAGTCCAAAACTATGGCTACACCTTC. Protein: CASSYRGVQNYGYTF.